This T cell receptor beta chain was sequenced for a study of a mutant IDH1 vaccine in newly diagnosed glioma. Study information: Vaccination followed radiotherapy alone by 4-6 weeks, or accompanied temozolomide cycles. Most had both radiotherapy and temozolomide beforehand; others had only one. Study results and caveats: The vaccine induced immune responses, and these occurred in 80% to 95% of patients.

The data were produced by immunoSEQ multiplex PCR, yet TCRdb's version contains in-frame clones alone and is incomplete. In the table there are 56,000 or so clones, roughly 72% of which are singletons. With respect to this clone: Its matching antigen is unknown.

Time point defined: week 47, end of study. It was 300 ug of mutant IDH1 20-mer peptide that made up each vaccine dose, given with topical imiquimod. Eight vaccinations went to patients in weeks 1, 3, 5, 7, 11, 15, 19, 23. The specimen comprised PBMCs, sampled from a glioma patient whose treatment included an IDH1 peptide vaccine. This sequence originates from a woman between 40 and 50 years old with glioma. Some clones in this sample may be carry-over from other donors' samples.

The CDR3 region is CASGGREAFF. In nucleotides, the CDR3 is TGTGCTAGTGGCGGGAGGGAAGCTTTCTTT. The chain joins TRBV12-5 to TRBJ1-1, with D unresolved. Trimming stripped 6 bases from V and 8 bases from J, with 7 bases between. The CDR3 loop spans 10 amino acids. The germline gives CDR1 LGHNT, CDR2 FRNRAP.